The 7 T cell receptor beta chains presented below share a single source sample, sequenced in a study of shared clonotypes between healthy human individuals (dated by TCRdb to between 2020 and 2021). Library preparation used the immunoSEQ multiplex PCR assay. Imported from immuneACCESS, the table was reduced by TCRdb to in-frame sequences with V and J called. These copies leave out some clones; in studies compared against another copy, an unresolved V gene accounts for under half, and the cause of the remainder is not known. Counted in this sample were roughly 2 million clones; nearly 97% of them appeared once. The ten largest clones capture 0.1% to 0.15% of the sample. The sequenced sample consisted of naive CD4+ T cells sorted from blood. The cell subset or site label here, explained by the study, means: CD45RA+ positively selected. The source of these receptors is a man between 18 and 35 years old in good health.

The chain recombines TRBV5-1 with TRBJ1-2, with TRBD1 matching over 8 bases. The CDR3 loop spans 14 amino acids. Germline values: CDR1 SGHRS, CDR2 YFSETQ. J lost 5 bases, V lost 0 bases, and 3 bases had no gene match. The CDR3 loop reads CASSLEDRVYGYTF. CDR3 nucleotides: TGCGCCAGCAGCTTGGAGGACAGGGTATATGGCTACACCTTC.

The CDR3 nucleotides read TGTGCCAGCAGCTTGGACCCTGTCTACGAGCAGTACTTC. It specifies CASSLDPVYEQYF. The J gene is TRBJ2-7, the V gene TRBV5-4; D remains unclear. The CDR3 spans 13 residues. The V gene's germline CDR1 is SGHNT and CDR2 YYREEE (reference sequence). With 0 bases removed from V and 3 bases from J, the gap between germline ends came to 7 bases.

A word on this clone: This CDR3 is missing its conserved last phenylalanine or tryptophan, likely due to a read error. It is unclear where the CDR3 begins or ends on the DNA, so no DNA is shown, and the CDR3 is as TCRdb lists it. The chain employs TRBV30 and TRBJ2-7; TRBD2, the table's D call, was not compared with the DNA. CDR1 GTSNPN and CDR2 SVGIG come from the germline V gene (reference sequence). The CDR3 has 11 residues if both end residues are counted. The CDR3 loop reads CAWGRGADTGL.

A single count supports this clone. The gene calls are TRBV10-2 and TRBJ2-5, with 9 positions matching TRBD2. The better agreement between TRBJ2-7 and the DNA end casts doubt on the J call. Germline V CDR1 and CDR2: WSHSY, SAAADI. This CDR3 has 15 amino acids. The CDR3 spells CASSLTSGVGYEQYF. In DNA, the CDR3 is TGCGCCAGCAGTCTGACTAGCGGAGTGGGCTACGAGCAGTACTTC.

The gene calls are TRBV11-2 and TRBJ1-5, with TRBD1 as a possible D gene (5 bases). Germline V CDR1 and CDR2: SGHAT, FQNNGV. This CDR3 is built from 13 residues. Deletions cut 5 bases from V and 5 bases from J, with 10 bases between. CDR3 protein: CASSPGGYQPQHF. CDR3 nucleotides: TGTGCCAGCAGCCCTGGGGGTTATCAGCCCCAGCATTTT.

V usage is TRBV9 and J usage is TRBJ2-5; D could derive from TRBD1 or TRBD2 (5 bases each). V gave up 4 bases and J gave up 1 base, with 14 bases separating them. The CDR3 loop spans 15 amino acids. Germline values: CDR1 SGDLS, CDR2 YYNGEE. CDR3 coding DNA: TGTGCCAGCAGCTCCTCTTCCGGGACCCAAGAGACCCAGTACTTC. Encoded protein: CASSSSSGTQETQYF.

This clone was counted a single time. V usage is TRBV27 and J usage is TRBJ1-2, with a possible D match to TRBD1 (5 bases). Germline V gives CDR1 MNHEY, CDR2 SMNVEV (reference sequence). This CDR3 is built from 16 residues. The V and J ends lost 0 bases and 1 base respectively, with 12 bases between them. In DNA, the CDR3 is TGTGCCAGCAGTTTATCGTTCTACCAGGGTAACTATGGCTACACCTTC. It yields the protein CASSLSFYQGNYGYTF.